A selection of T cell receptor beta chains follows, all from one sample in a study of blood T cell repertoires in COVID-19. Produced via immunoSEQ multiplex PCR; TCRdb's table is partial and in-frame only. The sample includes about 200,000 clones, 80% of them seen just once. The sample was peripheral blood. These receptors originate from a man between 60 and 75 years old with acute or convalescent COVID-19. The CDR3 runs from the conserved cysteine through the conserved F or W. The D gene is left open where the match is weak. Rows give clone size only sometimes, using once, few, many, or a class for an expanded clone.

j_gene: TRBJ1-5; len: 15; v_gene: TRBV7-2; d_gene: TRBD1; abundance: NA; CDR3nt: TGTGCCAGCAGCTTAGCGACAGGGCCCAATCAGCCCCAGCATTTT; CDR3aa: CASSLATGPNQPQHF
j_gene: TRBJ2-2; len: 17; v_gene: TRBV24-1; d_gene: TRBD2; abundance: once; CDR3nt: TGTGCCACCAGTGACCCCTCTTCGGGAGGGCCCCCCGGGGAGCTGTTTTTT; CDR3aa: CATSDPSSGGPPGELFF
j_gene: TRBJ2-3; len: 16; v_gene: TRBV7-3; d_gene: TRBD2; abundance: NA; CDR3nt: TGTGCCAGCAGCACAGGACTAGCGGGGTCTTTAGATACGCAGTATTTT; CDR3aa: CASSTGLAGSLDTQYF
j_gene: TRBJ1-5; len: 14; v_gene: TRBV6-5; d_gene: TRBD1; abundance: once; CDR3nt: TGTGCCAGCAGGCCAGGGGACAGAAATCAGCCCCAGCATTTT; CDR3aa: CASRPGDRNQPQHF
j_gene: TRBJ2-2; len: 15; v_gene: TRBV11-2; d_gene: NA; abundance: NA; CDR3nt: TGTGCCAGCAGCTTAGCAGAGGCCGCGGCCGGGGAGCTGTTTTTT; CDR3aa: CASSLAEAAAGELFF
j_gene: TRBJ1-2; len: 14; v_gene: TRBV2; d_gene: TRBD1; abundance: NA; CDR3nt: TGTGCCAACACTCGACAGGGCCCTAACTATGGCTACACCTTC; CDR3aa: CANTRQGPNYGYTF
j_gene: TRBJ2-7; len: 15; v_gene: TRBV11-2; d_gene: NA; abundance: NA; CDR3nt: TGTGCCAGCAGCTCCCAGGGGGGCGCCTCCTACGAGCAGTACTTC; CDR3aa: CASSSQGGASYEQYF
j_gene: TRBJ2-7; len: 13; v_gene: TRBV7-2; d_gene: NA; abundance: few; CDR3nt: TGTGCCAGCAGCCGCCGATGGGACTCCCAGCAGTACTTC; CDR3aa: CASSRRWDSQQYF
j_gene: TRBJ2-3; len: 14; v_gene: TRBV9; d_gene: NA; abundance: NA; CDR3nt: TGTGCCAGCAGCGTTAAGGGGTGGGCAGATACGCAGTATTTT; CDR3aa: CASSVKGWADTQYF
j_gene: TRBJ2-1; len: 16; v_gene: TRBV5-1; d_gene: NA; abundance: few; CDR3nt: TGCGCCAGCAGCTTGGTCTCCCTAGCGAGGGGAAATGAGCAGTTCTTC; CDR3aa: CASSLVSLARGNEQFF
j_gene: TRBJ1-5; len: 15; v_gene: TRBV19; d_gene: TRBD1; abundance: NA; CDR3nt: TGTGCCAGTAGTTCCTACAGGGGCGCCAATCAGCCCCAGCATTTT; CDR3aa: CASSSYRGANQPQHF
j_gene: TRBJ2-4; len: 14; v_gene: TRBV27; d_gene: TRBD2; abundance: NA; CDR3nt: TGTGCCAGCAGTTCTGAGGGGAGCGGGGACATTCAGTACTTC; CDR3aa: CASSSEGSGDIQYF
j_gene: TRBJ2-3; len: 15; v_gene: TRBV28; d_gene: TRBD2; abundance: NA; CDR3nt: TGTGCCAGCAGTCCGACTAGCGGATTCACAGATACGCAGTATTTT; CDR3aa: CASSPTSGFTDTQYF
j_gene: TRBJ2-5; len: 16; v_gene: TRBV24-1; d_gene: TRBD1; abundance: once; CDR3nt: TGTGCCACCAGTGGGGCGGACAGGGGGTATGCAGAGACCCAGTACTTC; CDR3aa: CATSGADRGYAETQYF
j_gene: TRBJ1-5; len: 13; v_gene: TRBV27; d_gene: NA; abundance: once; CDR3nt: TGTGCCAGCAGTACCCGACGGGAGTGGACCCAGCATTTT; CDR3aa: CASSTRREWTQHF
j_gene: TRBJ1-5; len: 10; v_gene: TRBV6-1; d_gene: NA; abundance: once; CDR3nt: TGTGCCAGCAGTGATGAGTCCCAGCATTTT; CDR3aa: CASSDESQHF
j_gene: TRBJ2-2; len: 15; v_gene: TRBV2; d_gene: NA; abundance: NA; CDR3nt: TGTGCCAGCAGGCCCCTCCGGGGGAGGACCGGGGAGCTGTTTTTT; CDR3aa: CASRPLRGRTGELFF
j_gene: TRBJ1-6; len: 13; v_gene: TRBV5-1; d_gene: NA; abundance: NA; CDR3nt: TGCGCCAGCAGCCGGGGGTCTAATTCACCCCTCCACTTT; CDR3aa: CASSRGSNSPLHF
j_gene: TRBJ1-3; len: 17; v_gene: TRBV7-2; d_gene: NA; abundance: NA; CDR3nt: TGTGCCAGCAGCCCCCGGACAGCTCTGGGTGAAGGAAACACCATATATTTT; CDR3aa: CASSPRTALGEGNTIYF
j_gene: TRBJ2-3; len: 16; v_gene: TRBV28; d_gene: NA; abundance: NA; CDR3nt: TGTGCCAGCAGTTTAAGACCGCTGGGGGGTACAGATACGCAGTATTTT; CDR3aa: CASSLRPLGGTDTQYF
j_gene: TRBJ2-7; len: 15; v_gene: TRBV5-1; d_gene: NA; abundance: NA; CDR3nt: TGCGCCAGCAGCTTTGAGGGGGGGAACTCCTACGAGCAGTACTTC; CDR3aa: CASSFEGGNSYEQYF
j_gene: TRBJ1-1; len: 14; v_gene: TRBV3-1/TRBV3-2; d_gene: TRBD1; abundance: many; CDR3nt: TGTGCCAGCAGCCTCGGGACAGCGAACACTGAAGCTTTCTTT; CDR3aa: CASSLGTANTEAFF
j_gene: TRBJ2-1; len: 19; v_gene: TRBV4-1; d_gene: NA; abundance: NA; CDR3nt: TGCGCCAGCAGCCAAGCGCGGAGGGGGGGGACCGTGAGTGCGCATGAGCAGTTCTTC; CDR3aa: CASSQARRGGTVSAHEQFF
j_gene: TRBJ2-2; len: 13; v_gene: TRBV30; d_gene: NA; abundance: NA; CDR3nt: TGTGCCTGGAGGGCAGGGAGGACCGGGGAGCTGTTTTTT; CDR3aa: CAWRAGRTGELFF
j_gene: TRBJ1-5; len: 14; v_gene: TRBV5-6; d_gene: NA; abundance: NA; CDR3nt: TGTGCCAGCAGCTTGGCAACAGGAAATTCGCCCCAGCATTTT; CDR3aa: CASSLATGNSPQHF
j_gene: TRBJ2-7; len: 13; v_gene: TRBV15; d_gene: TRBD2; abundance: NA; CDR3nt: TGTGCCACCAGCAGACCCGGGGAGGGCGAGCAGTACTTC; CDR3aa: CATSRPGEGEQYF
j_gene: TRBJ2-1; len: 16; v_gene: TRBV9; d_gene: NA; abundance: NA; CDR3nt: TGTGCCAGCAGCGTAGACGAGGGGGGGCCATACAATGAGCAGTTCTTC; CDR3aa: CASSVDEGGPYNEQFF
j_gene: TRBJ2-1; len: 13; v_gene: TRBV7-2; d_gene: NA; abundance: NA; CDR3nt: TGTGCCAGCAGCCCCCGTATTGACAATGAGCAGTTCTTC; CDR3aa: CASSPRIDNEQFF
j_gene: TRBJ2-1; len: 18; v_gene: TRBV7-8; d_gene: TRBD2; abundance: NA; CDR3nt: TGTGCCAGCAGCCCGAAAAAGCCCTCAGCGGGGGGCTACAATGAGCAGTTCTTC; CDR3aa: CASSPKKPSAGGYNEQFF
j_gene: TRBJ2-2; len: 14; v_gene: TRBV6-1; d_gene: NA; abundance: few; CDR3nt: TGTGCCAGCAGTGAAGGGGGGCTGGCCGGGGAGCTGTTTTTT; CDR3aa: CASSEGGLAGELFF
j_gene: TRBJ2-1; len: 17; v_gene: TRBV6-2/TRBV6-3; d_gene: TRBD2; abundance: NA; CDR3nt: TGTGCCAGCAGCCGAATCGGGACTAGCGGGAAATTCAATGAGCAGTTCTTC; CDR3aa: CASSRIGTSGKFNEQFF
j_gene: TRBJ2-7; len: 13; v_gene: TRBV4-1; d_gene: NA; abundance: NA; CDR3nt: TGCGCCAGCAGCCAAGACACTAGCTACGAGCAGTACTTC; CDR3aa: CASSQDTSYEQYF
j_gene: TRBJ2-5; len: 13; v_gene: TRBV11-3; d_gene: NA; abundance: NA; CDR3nt: TGTGCCAGCAGCCAGGGTGGTGGGGAGACCCAGTACTTC; CDR3aa: CASSQGGGETQYF
j_gene: TRBJ2-1; len: 16; v_gene: TRBV23-1; d_gene: TRBD1; abundance: few; CDR3nt: TGCGCCAGCAGTCAATCGTCCGGGACAGGGGACAATGAGCAGTTCTTC; CDR3aa: CASSQSSGTGDNEQFF
j_gene: TRBJ2-1; len: 17; v_gene: TRBV21-1; d_gene: NA; abundance: few; CDR3nt: TGTGCCAGCAGCAAAGAAAACGTCGGCAAGAGGAGGAATGAGCAGTTCTTC; CDR3aa: CASSKENVGKRRNEQFF
j_gene: TRBJ2-7; len: 15; v_gene: TRBV24-1; d_gene: TRBD1; abundance: NA; CDR3nt: TGTGCCACCAGTGATCCGGACAGGGGGTCCTACGAGCAGTACTTC; CDR3aa: CATSDPDRGSYEQYF